Following are 14 T cell receptor beta chains from one sample sequenced in a study of spatial heterogeneity in lung cancer. Study conclusions and caveats: The study found that expanded intratumoral alpha and beta TCR counts tracked tumor mutation counts.

TCRdb analysed the 5' RACE reads with MiXCR anew, one entry per CDR3 protein. The sample lists 15,000 to 20,000 distinct CDR3 sequences; 5.5% to 8% were seen once. Their antigens remain unidentified. Time point reported: sample taken at primary tumor resection. The sample consisted of lung tumor tissue, taken at surgery. The receptors derive from a female donor with early-stage non-small cell lung cancer.

By proportion, this clonotype is medium-sized. The V call is TRBV20-1, the J call TRBJ1-4; D uncertain. V was shortened by 2 bases and J by 3 bases, with 7 bases between the two germline ends. The CDR3 consists of 13 residues. Per germline, CDR1 DFQATT and CDR2 SNEGSKA (reference sequence). CDR3 sequence reads: CSARTDPNEKLFF. The CDR3 DNA is TGCAGTGCTAGAACAGATCCTAATGAAAAACTGTTTTTT.

This clonotype was seen ten or more times. The chain carries TRBV12-3 or TRBV12-4 and TRBJ1-5, with TRBD1 matching 8 bases. This CDR3 region has 16 residues. Trimming cost V 4 bases and J 2 bases; bases outside gene matches: 7. The DNA of the CDR3 is TGTGCCAGCAGTTCTACGGACAGGGTGGGCAATCAGCCCCAGCATTTT. Protein: CASSSTDRVGNQPQHF.

This clonotype appeared many times. This rearrangement joins TRBV12-3 or TRBV12-4 to TRBJ1-3; D is unclear. The germline V and J ends were trimmed by 6 bases and 0 bases, with 6 bases remaining between them. The CDR3 runs 13 residues. The CDR3 DNA reads TGTGCCAGCAGCCAAAGCTCTGGAAACACCATATATTTT. Its translation is CASSQSSGNTIYF.

This clonotype is medium-sized. V usage is TRBV9 and J usage is TRBJ1-2; D is perhaps TRBD1 (5 bases). The CDR3 length is 14 residues. Germline V gene sequence: CDR1 SGDLS, CDR2 YYNGEE. The V end lost 0 bases, the J end lost 9 bases, and 15 bases lay between the germline ends. The chain's CDR3 is CASSVVGDGARYTF. In nucleotides, the CDR3 is TGTGCCAGCAGCGTAGTAGGGGATGGAGCCCGCTACACCTTC.

This clonotype was seen many times. The chain combines TRBV20-1 with TRBJ2-3, with TRBD2 identical over 9 bases. The CDR3 extends over 14 amino acids. CDR1 is DFQATT, CDR2 SNEGSKA, per germline (reference sequence). V was clipped by 3 bases and J by 7 bases; unmatched bases: 8. CDR3 in DNA: TGCAGTGCTAGCCCTTCGGGACTAGCCAATACGCAGTATTTT. This codes for CSASPSGLANTQYF.

This clonotype was recorded many times. The chain joins TRBV5-1 to TRBJ2-1; 11 positions match TRBD2. V lost 1 base to trimming and J lost 6 bases; unmatched junction nucleotides: 3. Germline CDR1 SGHRS, CDR2 YFSETQ. This CDR3 spans 15 amino acids. The CDR3 region is CASSLRTSGFNEQFF. In DNA form, the CDR3 reads TGCGCCAGCAGCTTGAGGACTAGCGGGTTCAATGAGCAGTTCTTC.

This clonotype was recorded many times. The chain combines TRBV4-3 with TRBJ2-1; D is possibly TRBD1 (5 bases). The CDR3 loop spans 14 amino acids. V was clipped by 0 bases and J by 6 bases, with 9 bases between them. Germline V gives CDR1 LGHNA, CDR2 YSLEER. The CDR3 spells CASSQDQGVNEQFF. CDR3 sequence (DNA): TGCGCCAGCAGCCAAGATCAAGGGGTCAATGAGCAGTTCTTC.

There are many counts of this clonotype. The rearrangement uses TRBV7-2 and TRBJ1-6; D perhaps matches TRBD1 (5 bases). Trimming shortened V by 5 bases and J by 7 bases, and 12 bases separated the two germline ends. The germline CDR1 and CDR2 sequences are SGHTA and FQGNSA. This CDR3 region has 14 residues. In nucleotides, the CDR3 is TGTGCCAGCAGCGGTCAGGGTTTCAATTCACCCCTCCACTTT. Amino acids: CASSGQGFNSPLHF.

This clonotype was detected many times. The chain couples TRBV12-3 or TRBV12-4 to TRBJ1-5, with TRBD1 matching 7 bases. Trimming cost V 2 bases and J 0 bases; bases outside gene matches: 7. The CDR3 is 17 amino acids. The CDR3 DNA sequence: TGTGCCAGCAGTTTATTAATCGGGACAGTTAGCAATCAGCCCCAGCATTTT. Its protein product is CASSLLIGTVSNQPQHF.

This clonotype was detected only a few times. This chain joins TRBV6-5 and TRBJ1-5; 10 nucleotides line up with TRBD1. The CDR3 has 18 residues. The V segment lost 5 bases and the J segment 1 base; nucleotides outside the gene matches: 11. The germline CDR1 and CDR2 sequences are MNHEY and SVGAGI. The CDR3 reads CASSRLGQGYVSNQPQHF. For the CDR3, the DNA is TGTGCCAGCAGTCGGTTGGGACAGGGGTATGTGAGCAATCAGCCCCAGCATTTT.

The table lists this clonotype with many counts. This chain joins TRBV6-5 and TRBJ1-5, with a weak D call TRBD1 (6 bases). The CDR3 loop spans 14 amino acids. V shed 5 bases and J shed 6 bases, with 14 bases lying between them. Germline V gene data show CDR1 as MNHEY and CDR2 as SVGAGI. The CDR3 reads CASSRVGGIQPQHF. CDR3 DNA: TGTGCCAGCAGTCGGGTCGGGGGCATTCAGCCCCAGCATTTT.

By proportion, this clonotype is medium-sized. The chain carries TRBV9 and TRBJ1-5; weak D call: TRBD1 (5 bases). Germline lookup yields CDR1 SGDLS and CDR2 YYNGEE. CDR3 size: 15 residues. Trimming removed 3 bases at V and 6 bases at J, with 16 bases between. In nucleotides, the CDR3 is TGTGCCAGCAGCGCCAACGGGGCCTTCGGTCAGCCCCAGCATTTT. It specifies CASSANGAFGQPQHF.

There are many counts of this clonotype. The chain joins TRBV12-3 or TRBV12-4 to TRBJ2-3; 7 bases agree with TRBD2. The CDR3 has 15 amino acids. V shed 4 bases and J 2 bases; nucleotides not matched to a gene: 6. CDR3 sequence: CASSSAGEVTDTQYF. DNA for the CDR3: TGTGCCAGCAGTTCGGCGGGAGAGGTCACAGATACGCAGTATTTT.

J is TRBJ2-3 and V is TRBV14; the match to TRBD2 covers 8 bases. The CDR3 is 17 amino acids. The V gene's germline CDR1 is SGHDN and CDR2 FVKESK. V was clipped by 1 base and J by 1 base; unmatched bases: 7. The CDR3 here is CASSQGSLAGRTDTQYF. DNA for the CDR3: TGTGCCAGCAGCCAAGGGTCCTTAGCGGGGCGCACAGATACGCAGTATTTT.